The T cell receptor (beta chain) described here comes from a study of blood T cell repertoires in COVID-19. Background on the study: Both acute and convalescent COVID-19 samples were obtained from the United States, Italy and Spain.

As originally analysed: Amplification of reference gene primers provided the estimated nucleated cell counts. Libraries were prepared by immunoSEQ multiplex PCR; TCRdb keeps only in-frame clonotypes and omits some of them. For V, J and clone size, that table is used; D and trimming come from the DNA. The sample records 290,000 or so clones, about four fifths being singletons. Membership in each cohort depended on participant-reported clinical history. The sequence came from a man aged 40-49 years who had been exposed to COVID-19. Sequencing was carried out using PBMCs or T cells enriched from blood (not recorded which).

CDR3 sequence: CASSPGTSGYTGELFF. The DNA of the CDR3 is TGTGCCAGCAGCCCCGGGACTAGCGGTTACACCGGGGAGCTGTTTTTT. V is TRBV11-3 and J is TRBJ2-2; 11 bases align to TRBD2. Germline loops: CDR1 SGHNT, CDR2 YENEEA. The CDR3 consists of 16 residues. V shed 5 bases and J 3 bases; nucleotides not matched to a gene: 5. Looking up the rest from reference TRBV11-3 and TRBJ2-2 gives the full variable domain: EAGVVQSPRYKIIEKKQPVAFWCNPISGHNTLYWYLQNLGQGPELLIRYENEEAVDDSQLPKDRFSAERLKGVDSTLKIQPAELGDSAVYLCASSPGTSGYTGELFFGEGSRLTVL.